The 18 T cell receptor beta chains presented below share a single source sample, sequenced in a study of T cells in tumors and immune-related adverse events. Repertoires were generated with immunoSEQ multiplex PCR, while TCRdb's copy carries only in-frame clones and drops some. Among more than 10,000 clones listed, around 92% were seen once. Here the sequenced sample was lymph node tissue, taken from a patient treated with anti-PD-1 therapy. These receptors came from a female donor with metastatic renal cell carcinoma.

This chain joins TRBV5-1 and TRBJ1-2; D unresolved. Germline values: CDR1 SGHRS, CDR2 YFSETQ. V was trimmed by 0 bases and J by 4 bases, leaving 10 bases between them. This CDR3 is 14 amino acids long. The CDR3, as DNA: TGCGCCAGCAGCTTGGCGACACGGATCTATGGCTACACCTTC. Translated, it gives CASSLATRIYGYTF.

The chain uses TRBV18 and TRBJ2-2; no clear D gene. CDR1 KGHSH and CDR2 LQKENI come from the germline V gene. V was trimmed by 1 base and J by 1 base, leaving 10 bases between them. The CDR3 has 16 amino acids. CDR3 bases: TGTGCCAGCTCACCACTCCACGGCGGGAACACCGGGGAGCTGTTTTTT. The encoded protein is CASSPLHGGNTGELFF.

V usage is TRBV6-5 and J usage is TRBJ1-1; no reliable D call. This CDR3 is built from 13 residues. The V gene's germline CDR1 is MNHEY and CDR2 SVGAGI. V lost 2 bases and J 6 bases, leaving 10 bases between the germline ends. CDR3 nucleotide sequence: TGTGCCAGCAGTTACGGCGGACTATCTGAAGCTTTCTTT. It yields the protein CASSYGGLSEAFF.

CDR3 protein: CAWSVRLAGTYEQYF. The CDR3 coding sequence is TGTGCCTGGAGTGTGCGGCTAGCGGGTACCTACGAGCAGTACTTC. The chain recombines TRBV30 with TRBJ2-7, with 8 bases lining up with TRBD2. The CDR3 sequence is 15 residues long. J was trimmed by 2 bases and V by 0 bases; bases with no gene match: 6. Looked up from germline, CDR1 is GTSNPN and CDR2 is SVGIG (reference sequence).

V is TRBV30 and J is TRBJ2-7; 8 nucleotides agree with TRBD2. J gave up 3 bases and V 3 bases, and 10 bases lay outside the gene matches. CDR1 is GTSNPN and CDR2 is SVGIG in the germline V gene (reference sequence). This CDR3 comprises 15 residues. The CDR3, as DNA: TGTGCCTGGAGCGATAGAAGGGGACTAGGCTACGAGCAGTACTTC. It is translated as CAWSDRRGLGYEQYF.

This chain uses TRBV19 with TRBJ2-6; either TRBD1 or TRBD2 may supply D (5 bases each). This CDR3 is built from 16 residues. The V gene's germline CDR1 is LNHDA and CDR2 SQIVND (reference sequence). Between the trimmed V and J ends, which lost 1 base and 4 bases, there was a span of 11 bases. The CDR3 region has the DNA TGTGCCAGTAGTATAGGAGGGGTGAGAGGGGCCAACGTCCTGACTTTC. It yields the protein CASSIGGVRGANVLTF.

The rearrangement links TRBV7-9 to TRBJ1-4; no firm D call. The V gene's germline CDR1 is SEHNR and CDR2 FQNEAQ (reference sequence). Trimming removed 1 base from V and 8 bases from J, with 11 bases in between. CDR3 length: 14 residues. The CDR3 loop is CASSLGPTGEKLFF. In DNA, the CDR3 is TGTGCCAGCAGCTTAGGTCCCACGGGCGAAAAACTGTTTTTT.

The chain recombines TRBV19 with TRBJ1-5, with D perhaps matching TRBD1 (5 bases). Trimming left V 3 bases short and J 5 bases short, with 14 bases between. From germline, CDR1 is LNHDA and CDR2 SQIVND (reference sequence). The CDR3 covers 15 residues. DNA for the CDR3: TGTGCCAGTAGTATCGTCAGGGAATACCATCAGCCCCAGCATTTT. Translation: CASSIVREYHQPQHF.

J is TRBJ1-1 and V is TRBV10-3; a weak D match, TRBD1 (5 bases). CDR3 length: 14 amino acids. V lost 1 base, J lost 0 bases, and 6 bases lay in between. The germline V gene has CDR1 ENHRY and CDR2 SYGVKD. CDR3 DNA: TGTGCCATCAGTGAGTTGGGGGTGAACACTGAAGCTTTCTTT. Its translation: CAISELGVNTEAFF.

This clone appeared once. The rearrangement uses TRBV29-1 and TRBJ1-3; D may be TRBD1 (6 bases). Between the trimmed V and J ends, which lost 4 bases and 0 bases, there was a span of 13 bases. The CDR3 loop spans 15 amino acids. CDR1 SQVTM and CDR2 ANQGSEA come from the germline V gene. Here the CDR3 DNA reads TGCAGCGTTGTTGTCGCCAGGGGCTCTGGAAACACCATATATTTT. It is translated as CSVVVARGSGNTIYF.

V usage is TRBV5-5 and J usage is TRBJ2-5; D gene unclear. The CDR3 runs 15 residues. Germline V gene sequence: CDR1 SGHKS, CDR2 YYEKEE (reference sequence). The ends were cut back, 4 bases at V and 5 bases at J, with 18 bases in the middle. The CDR3 here is CASSPVVAVRETQYF. In DNA form, the CDR3 reads TGTGCCAGCAGCCCGGTAGTAGCAGTCCGTGAGACCCAGTACTTC.

The rearrangement uses TRBV19 and TRBJ1-4; D not resolved. Germline V CDR1 and CDR2: LNHDA, SQIVND (reference sequence). The CDR3 has 15 amino acids. Trimming stripped 3 bases from V and 7 bases from J, with 15 bases between. The CDR3 DNA is TGTGCCAGTAGTATCGGTCCGCAGGCTCGTGAAAAACTGTTTTTT. Protein sequence: CASSIGPQAREKLFF. The variable domain in full, with the rest retrieved from reference TRBV19 and TRBJ1-4, is DGGITQSPKYLFRKEGQNVTLSCEQNLNHDAMYWYRQDPGQGLRLIYYSQIVNDFQKGDIAEGYSVSREKKESFPLTVTSAQKNPTAFYLCASSIGPQAREKLFFGSGTQLSVL.

The table lists this clone with a count of one. The chain joins TRBV6-1 to TRBJ2-7, with D maybe TRBD2 (6 bases). The CDR3 length is 13 residues. Germline V gene lookup returns CDR1 MNHNS and CDR2 SASEGT. Trimming cost V 7 bases and J 2 bases, with 12 bases left between them. CDR3 sequence (DNA): TGTGCCAGCAACTGGGACTCCACCTACGAGCAGTACTTC. Encoded protein: CASNWDSTYEQYF.

CDR3 region: CASSFSGRSTDTQYF. The DNA for the CDR3 is TGCGCCAGCAGCTTTAGCGGGAGAAGCACAGATACGCAGTATTTT. This rearrangement joins TRBV5-1 to TRBJ2-3, with 9 bases identical to TRBD2. Germline CDR1 is SGHRS and CDR2 is YFSETQ. V trimming: 2 bases; J trimming: 0 bases; junction bases outside the gene matches: 1. This CDR3 is built from 15 residues.

This rearrangement joins TRBV6-1 to TRBJ2-7, with D possibly called TRBD1 or TRBD2 (7 bases each). Trimming pared 7 bases from V and 2 bases from J, leaving 18 bases between. Germline values: CDR1 MNHNS, CDR2 SASEGT. CDR3 size: 15 residues. CDR3 protein: CASKTSGGGPYEQYF. Written as DNA, the CDR3 is TGTGCCAGCAAGACATCAGGGGGGGGGCCCTACGAGCAGTACTTC.

The V call is TRBV7-8, the J call TRBJ1-4; 9 bases align to TRBD1. CDR3 length equals 15 residues. Germline assignment: CDR1 SGHVS and CDR2 FQNEAQ. V lost 5 bases, J lost 6 bases, and 7 bases stayed unmatched. In DNA, the CDR3 is TGTGCCAGCAGCCCCTGGACAGGGGCAGATGAAAAACTGTTTTTT. Translation: CASSPWTGADEKLFF.

The gene calls are TRBV11-2 and TRBJ2-7; TRBD2 matches at 9 bases. The CDR3 loop spans 14 amino acids. The V gene's germline CDR1 is SGHAT and CDR2 FQNNGV. Germline trimming cut 2 bases from V and 5 bases from J; bases unmatched to any gene: 4. The CDR3 spells CASSLRGRAHEQYF. The CDR3 DNA sequence: TGTGCCAGCAGCTTACGCGGGAGGGCCCACGAGCAGTACTTC.

The chain links TRBV6-1 to TRBJ1-1; D unclear. The CDR3 has 15 residues. The germline CDR1 and CDR2 sequences are MNHNS and SASEGT. Trimming stripped 5 bases from V and 8 bases from J, with 21 bases between. CDR3 loop: CASSSRYAGKEEAFF. The CDR3 coding sequence is TGTGCCAGCAGTTCCCGTTACGCGGGAAAAGAAGAAGCTTTCTTT.